A single sample gave rise to the 13 T cell receptor beta chains below, sequenced in a study of regulatory T cells in long-lasting Graves disease. Described time point: persistent/refractory GD, antithyroid drugs over 5 years with positive TRAb. PBMC RNA served as the TCR library source. For TCR beta, libraries came from iRepertoire HTBI primers and Arm-PCR of CDR3 regions. TCRdb reanalysed the multiplex PCR reads using MiXCR and keeps one entry per CDR3 protein. The sample consists of about 470,000 distinct CDR3 sequences, around a fifth of them appearing once. The starting material was peripheral blood mononuclear cells (PBMCs), obtained when the disease was refractory, from a patient treated with antithyroid drugs. The receptors derive from a female donor with Graves disease.

This clonotype occurred a few times. The chain has TRBV7-9 and TRBJ1-4, with D tentatively TRBD1 (5 bases). Germline CDR1 reads SEHNR; CDR2 reads FQNEAQ (reference sequence). Trimming took off 1 base at V and 5 bases at J, with 11 bases between the two ends. This CDR3 contains 15 residues. CDR3 sequence (DNA): TGTGCCAGCAGCTTAGGACGGACATCAAATGAAAAACTGTTTTTT. Translation: CASSLGRTSNEKLFF.

This clonotype was found a few times. The chain couples TRBV27 to TRBJ2-2, with 8 bases lining up with TRBD1. The V gene end was trimmed by 5 bases and the J gene end by 7 bases; junction bases not matched to a gene: 6. Per the germline V gene, CDR1 is MNHEY and CDR2 is SMNVEV (reference sequence). The CDR3 length is 14 residues. CDR3 sequence: CASSPYRGDGELFF. In DNA, the CDR3 is TGTGCCAGCAGTCCATACAGGGGGGACGGGGAGCTGTTTTTT.

This clonotype was recorded many times. The J gene is TRBJ1-5, the V gene TRBV10-3; 7 bases match TRBD1. This CDR3 comprises 15 residues. Germline-derived CDR1 and CDR2 are ENHRY and SYGVKD. The J segment lost 2 bases and the V segment lost 4 bases, leaving 5 bases of the junction unmatched. The CDR3 spells CAISVTGDGNQPQHF. Here the CDR3 DNA reads TGTGCCATCAGTGTCACAGGGGACGGCAATCAGCCCCAGCATTTT.

This clonotype was observed many times. The rearrangement uses TRBV6-5 and TRBJ1-1; D gene uncertain. Germline loops: CDR1 MNHEY, CDR2 SVGAGI. The CDR3 length is 14 residues. The V end lost 4 bases, the J end lost 3 bases, and 12 bases lay between the germline ends. CDR3 in DNA: TGTGCCAGCAGTTGGTCCTGGGAAGACACTGAAGCTTTCTTT. Encoded protein: CASSWSWEDTEAFF.

In this sample, this clonotype turned up many times. This chain's CDR3 is CASRTTYTSSTGNRVAFF. The CDR3 DNA is TGTGCCAGCAGAACCACTTACACATCCTCGACAGGGAATAGAGTAGCTTTCTTT. The chain has TRBV28 and TRBJ1-1; the match to TRBD1 covers 7 bases. V shed 6 bases, J shed 10 bases, and the junction held 26 bases outside the gene matches. This CDR3 comprises 18 residues. Germline loops: CDR1 MDHEN, CDR2 SYDVKM.

The V and J genes are TRBV7-9 and TRBJ1-1; D may be TRBD1 (5 bases). CDR1 and CDR2 (germline): SEHNR, FQNEAQ (reference sequence). Trimming removed 2 bases at V and 5 bases at J, with 9 bases between. This CDR3 has 13 amino acids. The CDR3 protein is CASSLQGRTEAFF. CDR3 in DNA: TGTGCCAGCAGCTTACAGGGCAGGACTGAAGCTTTCTTT.

In its sample, this clonotype was seen many times. The chain carries TRBV28 and TRBJ1-5; 7 nucleotides agree with TRBD1. The CDR3 runs to 17 residues. Germline V gives CDR1 MDHEN, CDR2 SYDVKM. V was clipped by 7 bases and J by 3 bases; unmatched bases: 15. CDR3 nucleotides: TGTGCCAGCAACTCCCCTGGGGACAGAAGGGCCAATCAGCCCCAGCATTTT. It is translated as CASNSPGDRRANQPQHF.

There are many counts of this clonotype. The chain uses TRBV24-1 and TRBJ1-5; D is ambiguous. Trimming left V 9 bases short and J 5 bases short, with 13 bases between. CDR1 and CDR2 from the germline V gene are KGHDR and SFDVKD. CDR3 length: 13 amino acids. The CDR3 nucleotides read TGTGCCACCCGCCCTTTGGGTGATCAGCCCCAGCATTTT. It codes for CATRPLGDQPQHF.

A few counts support this clonotype. A much larger clonotype is one base distant, so this may be a read error. The chain joins TRBV20-1 to TRBJ1-4, with 12 positions matching TRBD1. This CDR3 has 14 amino acids. Per germline, CDR1 DFQATT and CDR2 SNEGSKA (reference sequence). DNA of the CDR3: TGCAGTGCCCGAAGCGGGACAGGGGGCGAAAGACTGTTTTTT. Residues: CSARSGTGGERLFF.

This clonotype was counted only a few times. This chain links TRBV12-3 or TRBV12-4 with TRBJ2-7, with D possibly called TRBD1 or TRBD2 (5 bases each). The CDR3 loop spans 13 amino acids. Trimming shortened V by 5 bases and J by 6 bases, and 14 bases separated the two germline ends. The CDR3 DNA sequence: TGTGCCAGCAGTCGCCCCGGGACGGGCGAGCAGTACTTC. Its protein is CASSRPGTGEQYF.

This clonotype was found many times. The chain has TRBV28 and TRBJ1-2; the D is unclear. The V and J ends lost 1 base and 4 bases respectively, with 7 bases between them. CDR1 and CDR2 (germline): MDHEN, SYDVKM. The CDR3 runs 13 residues. The CDR3 here is CASSLSTSYGYTF. CDR3 coding DNA: TGTGCCAGCAGTTTATCCACTTCCTATGGCTACACCTTC.

This chain joins TRBV29-1 and TRBJ2-4, with 10 bases aligning to TRBD2. This CDR3 is built from 13 residues. V dropped 4 bases and J dropped 7; count of bases not matched to a gene: 4. CDR1 is SQVTM and CDR2 is ANQGSEA in the germline V gene. The CDR3 region has the DNA TGCAGCGTTGGGGGACTAGCGCTGAACATTCAGTACTTC. Protein sequence: CSVGGLALNIQYF.

This clonotype occurred a few times. The chain recombines TRBV27 with TRBJ2-2, with unresolved D. The germline V gene encodes CDR1 MNHEY and CDR2 SMNVEV (reference sequence). Trimming left V 7 bases short and J 0 bases short, with 12 bases between. This CDR3 is built from 15 residues. This chain's CDR3 is CASNKWDSNTGELFF. CDR3 DNA: TGTGCCAGCAATAAGTGGGATTCGAACACCGGGGAGCTGTTTTTT.